This T cell receptor beta chain was obtained from a study of early stage breast cancer tumors. Overall study results and limits: In about 85% of the 16 patients, blood comparison separated tumor from normal breast.

Per the germline V gene, CDR1 is MNHEY and CDR2 is SMNVEV (reference sequence). Trimming pared 4 bases from V and 5 bases from J, leaving 17 bases between. This CDR3 comprises 15 residues. Each sample had two DNA replicates, 0.5 ug blood or around 1.5 ug tissue. Clones were sequenced by immunoSEQ multiplex PCR, and TCRdb holds only the in-frame ones, with some missing. The sample shows tens of thousands of clones, almost 75% of them seen only once. Regarding this clone: Its antigen remains unidentified.

This rearrangement joins TRBV27 to TRBJ2-5; a possible D gene is TRBD2 (7 bases). Material for sequencing was blood. This TCR was recovered from a person aged 40 to 49 with breast cancer. Written as DNA, the CDR3 is TGTGCCAGCAGTTCCCTGGGGGCGGGGGTGGAGACCCAGTACTTC. Its translation is CASSSLGAGVETQYF.